Described below is a single T cell receptor (beta chain) sequence and its context. Its antigen is currently unknown. This record belongs to a study of shared clonotypes between healthy human individuals. It was at deep level that the assay was run. When replicate PCRs were run on sorted subsets, they used 200 to 250 ng DNA, some 29,000 T cell genomes. Produced via immunoSEQ multiplex PCR; TCRdb's table is partial and in-frame only. The sample lists about 680,000 clones, around 92% occurring once. Findings and caveats of the study: Among donors, the sharing of clonotypes was expected to be influenced by sequencing depth. Generation probability values for non-shared clonotypes were lower than those for clonotypes shared by all four donors.

Trimming stripped 6 bases from V and 4 bases from J, with 9 bases between. Looked up from germline, CDR1 is SQVTM and CDR2 is ANQGSEA. This CDR3 spans 11 amino acids. Naive CD8 isolation took CD45RO-negative cells positively selected for CCR7 and excluded terminally differentiated effector memory CD45RA+ cells. Sequencing was done on a sample of naive CD8+ T cells sorted from blood. The gene calls are TRBV29-1 and TRBJ1-1, with D uncertain. The clonotype was recovered from a man aged 30 to 45 in good health. CDR3 amino acids: CSVALATEAFF. The CDR3 nucleotides read TGCAGCGTCGCACTCGCCACTGAAGCTTTCTTT.